The 27 T cell receptor beta chains below were found in one sample sequenced in a study of CD8 T cells in Susac syndrome. The RNA, about 0.5 to 1 ug, was put through reverse transcription using random hexamers. TCRdb used MiXCR to reprocess the immunoSEQ multiplex PCR reads, holding one entry per CDR3 protein. The sample carries over 150,000 distinct CDR3 sequences, 90% to 95% recorded once. Source material: CD4+ T cells from PBMCs. These receptors came from a human donor with Susac syndrome.

The chain employs TRBV28 and TRBJ2-7, with a weak D call TRBD2 (6 bases). Germline V gene data show CDR1 as MDHEN and CDR2 as SYDVKM. CDR3 length: 15 residues. The V and J ends lost 1 base and 6 bases respectively, with 16 bases between them. CDR3 DNA: TGTGCCAGCAGTTTATCCAATCAGGTGGGGGGCGAGCAGTACTTC. Translated, it gives CASSLSNQVGGEQYF.

The genes are TRBV6-5 and TRBJ1-1; TRBD1 agrees at 7 bases. Germline V gives CDR1 MNHEY, CDR2 SVGAGI. This CDR3 has 13 amino acids. V lost 3 bases and J lost 3; bases outside the gene matches: 1. CDR3 nucleotides: TGTGCCAGCAGTTATCAGGGGGACACTGAAGCTTTCTTT. It specifies CASSYQGDTEAFF.

The chain has TRBV11-2 and TRBJ2-3; tentatively, D is TRBD1 (7 bases). CDR3 length: 21 amino acids. Germline loops: CDR1 SGHAT, CDR2 FQNNGV. Trimming shortened V by 3 bases and J by 1 base, and 29 bases separated the two germline ends. The CDR3 spells CASSFPDGQDLSGPRTDTQYF. The CDR3, as DNA: TGTGCCAGCAGCTTCCCAGACGGACAGGACCTTAGCGGCCCCCGCACAGATACGCAGTATTTT.

This rearrangement joins TRBV9 to TRBJ1-3; possibly TRBD1 for D (5 bases). From germline, CDR1 is SGDLS and CDR2 YYNGEE. The V and J ends lost 3 bases and 6 bases respectively, with 16 bases between them. CDR3 length: 15 residues. DNA for the CDR3: TGTGCCAGCAGCGGGAGAAGAGGGGTGCAAAACACCATATATTTT. This gives the protein CASSGRRGVQNTIYF. The whole variable domain, filled in from reference TRBV9 and TRBJ1-3, reads DSGVTQTPKHLITATGQRVTLRCSPRSGDLSVYWYQQSLDQGLQFLIQYYNGEERAKGNILERFSAQQFPDLHSELNLSSLELGDSALYFCASSGRRGVQNTIYFGEGSWLTVV.

This clonotype has only one observation. The J gene is TRBJ2-1, the V gene TRBV28; perhaps TRBD2 as D (6 bases). This CDR3 is 15 amino acids long. V shed 7 bases and J shed 0 bases, with 13 bases lying between them. CDR1 is MDHEN and CDR2 is SYDVKM in the germline V gene. The chain's CDR3 is CASTGGPSSYNEQFF. The DNA for the CDR3 is TGTGCCAGCACCGGAGGGCCTAGCTCCTACAATGAGCAGTTCTTC.

The chain is built from TRBV6-5 and TRBJ2-2, with TRBD1 matching over 11 bases. The V gene's germline CDR1 is MNHEY and CDR2 SVGAGI. With V trimmed by 5 bases and J by 7 bases, 0 bases remained unmatched. The CDR3 runs 13 residues. CDR3 DNA: TGTGCCAGCAGTGGGACAGGGGGCGGGGAGCTGTTTTTT. As protein: CASSGTGGGELFF.

This sequence joins TRBV20-1 and TRBJ2-7; D uncertain. The CDR3 extends over 13 amino acids. Per germline, CDR1 DFQATT and CDR2 SNEGSKA (reference sequence). V was clipped by 1 base and J by 4 bases, with 11 bases between them. CDR3 bases: TGCAGTGCTAGAGGGTGGGTACAGTACGAGCAGTACTTC. This translates into CSARGWVQYEQYF.

The genes are TRBV23-1 and TRBJ2-7, with a tentative D call TRBD1 (6 bases). TRBV23-1 is noted as an ORF with a role that remains uncertain. V was trimmed by 8 bases and J by 2 bases, leaving 22 bases between them. The CDR3 spans 16 residues. DNA of the CDR3: TGCGCCAGCGAACACAGGACAGCTCCCCTCACCTACGAGCAGTACTTC. It specifies CASEHRTAPLTYEQYF.

CDR3 region: CASSSARQGARAGELFF. The CDR3 DNA sequence: TGCGCCAGCAGCTCGGCCCGACAGGGGGCGAGGGCCGGGGAGCTGTTTTTT. This chain joins TRBV5-1 and TRBJ2-2; TRBD1 aligns across 10 bases. The CDR3 has 17 amino acids. CDR1 is SGHRS and CDR2 is YFSETQ in the germline V gene. J gave up 6 bases and V 3 bases, and 11 bases lay outside the gene matches.

The chain carries TRBV3-1 and TRBJ1-1; 7 bases are shared with TRBD1. V shed 4 bases, J shed 0 bases, and the junction held 5 bases outside the gene matches. CDR3 size: 15 residues. The germline V gene has CDR1 LGHDT and CDR2 YNNKEL (reference sequence). CDR3 DNA: TGTGCCAGCAGCCTAAGAGGGGGCTTGAACACTGAAGCTTTCTTT. Translated, it gives CASSLRGGLNTEAFF. The full variable domain, with the rest looked up from reference TRBV3-1 and TRBJ1-1, is DTAVSQTPKYLVTQMGNDKSIKCEQNLGHDTMYWYKQDSKKFLKIMFSYNNKELIINETVPNRFSPKSPDKAHLNLHINSLELGDSAVYFCASSLRGGLNTEAFFGQGTRLTVV.

This sequence joins TRBV28 and TRBJ1-4; D unresolved. This CDR3 spans 16 amino acids. In germline, CDR1 is MDHEN, CDR2 SYDVKM. Trimming removed 6 bases from V and 0 bases from J, with 14 bases in between. Here the CDR3 DNA reads TGTGCCAGCAGCCGTGTCGGTGGTGCAACTAATGAAAAACTGTTTTTT. This sequence encodes CASSRVGGATNEKLFF.

This chain connects TRBV30 to TRBJ1-1, with D unclear. The ends were cut back, 2 bases at V and 1 base at J, with 11 bases in the middle. Germline CDR1 GTSNPN, CDR2 SVGIG (reference sequence). The CDR3 sequence is 14 residues long. In nucleotides, the CDR3 is TGTGCCTGGAGTCTCTGGGGAGGGAACACTGAAGCTTTCTTT. Encoded protein: CAWSLWGGNTEAFF. Complete variable domain (other parts from reference TRBV30 and TRBJ1-1): SQTIHQWPATLVQPVGSPLSLECTVEGTSNPNLYWYRQAAGRGLQLLFYSVGIGQISSEVPQNLSASRPQDRQFILSSKKLLLSDSGFYLCAWSLWGGNTEAFFGQGTRLTVV.

This chain connects TRBV18 to TRBJ2-7; tentative D call: TRBD1 (5 bases). CDR1 KGHSH and CDR2 LQKENI come from the germline V gene. Trimming left V 1 base short and J 2 bases short, with 15 bases between. The length of the CDR3 is 16 residues. The CDR3 nucleotides are TGTGCCAGCTCACCACGGTTGCAGGGTTCTCCCTACGAGCAGTACTTC. Its protein is CASSPRLQGSPYEQYF.

The chain combines TRBV4-1 with TRBJ2-5; D may be TRBD1 or TRBD2 (5 bases each). CDR1 and CDR2 from the germline V gene are MGHRA and YSYEKL. Trimming took off 4 bases at V and 1 base at J, with 7 bases between the two ends. The CDR3 is made up of 13 amino acids. The CDR3 nucleotides read TGCGCCAGCAGCCGGGACCCCCAAGAGACCCAGTACTTC. Translated: CASSRDPQETQYF.

A few counts support this clonotype. The gene calls are TRBV6-5 and TRBJ2-7; D gene unclear. Looked up from germline, CDR1 is MNHEY and CDR2 is SVGAGI. The CDR3 loop spans 11 amino acids. Trimming left V 2 bases short and J 7 bases short, with 6 bases between. The CDR3 DNA reads as TGTGCCAGCAGTTACCCGGAAGAGCAGTACTTC. Translation gives CASSYPEEQYF.

This clonotype was picked up one time. The V call is TRBV14, the J call TRBJ2-7; a weak D match, TRBD1 (5 bases). CDR1 SGHDN and CDR2 FVKESK come from the germline V gene. Trimming took off 4 bases at V and 0 bases at J, with 19 bases between the two ends. The length of the CDR3 is 17 residues. The CDR3 reads CASSPTTGPYFSYEQYF. In DNA form, the CDR3 reads TGTGCCAGCAGCCCTACTACAGGCCCATACTTCTCCTACGAGCAGTACTTC.

The rearrangement joins TRBV6-4 to TRBJ2-1; D remains ambiguous. Between the trimmed V and J ends, which lost 5 bases and 5 bases, there was a span of 13 bases. The germline V gene has CDR1 MRHNA and CDR2 SNTAGT. CDR3 length equals 14 residues. The CDR3 reads CASSSSTAHNEQFF. CDR3 nucleotide sequence: TGTGCCAGCAGTTCCTCGACCGCGCACAATGAGCAGTTCTTC.

The chain links TRBV29-1 to TRBJ2-2; 9 nucleotides agree with TRBD1. The germline V gene has CDR1 SQVTM and CDR2 ANQGSEA. CDR3 size: 13 residues. After removal of 5 bases from V and 6 bases from J, the junction contained 4 bases not matched to a gene. For the CDR3, the DNA is TGCAGCGTTCTTACAGGGGGCGCCGGGGAGCTGTTTTTT. Protein product: CSVLTGGAGELFF.

This chain connects TRBV6-1 to TRBJ2-2, with D possibly matching TRBD2 (5 bases). This CDR3 spans 15 amino acids. Germline-derived CDR1 and CDR2 are MNHNS and SASEGT. Trimming shortened V by 6 bases and J by 4 bases, and 15 bases separated the two germline ends. The DNA for the CDR3 is TGTGCCAGCAGCCCCACTACTAGACTCACCGGGGAGCTGTTTTTT. This gives the protein CASSPTTRLTGELFF.

This chain joins TRBV7-9 and TRBJ2-1; D is unresolved. V was pared by 5 bases and J by 8 bases, with 10 bases between. Germline V gene lookup returns CDR1 SEHNR and CDR2 FQNEAQ (reference sequence). The CDR3 is 12 residues long. The chain's CDR3 is CASSHQAHEQFF. The CDR3 DNA sequence: TGTGCCAGCAGCCACCAAGCCCATGAGCAGTTCTTC.

The chain employs TRBV6-1 and TRBJ1-6; the match to TRBD1 covers 8 bases. This CDR3 has 14 residues. Trimming removed 0 bases from V and 12 bases from J; junction bases left unmatched: 4. The germline gives CDR1 MNHNS, CDR2 SASEGT. The DNA for the CDR3 is TGTGCCAGCAGTGAAGCACGCGGGACAGGACCCCTCCACTTT. It yields the protein CASSEARGTGPLHF.

The rearrangement joins TRBV7-9 to TRBJ2-5; no definite D call. V was shortened by 5 bases and J by 5 bases, with 6 bases between the two germline ends. The CDR3 is 11 residues long. Germline CDR1 SEHNR, CDR2 FQNEAQ (reference sequence). As DNA, the CDR3 is TGTGCCAGCAGCCAACCCGAGACCCAGTACTTC. Its protein product is CASSQPETQYF.

This clonotype has more than one count but fewer than ten. This chain joins TRBV28 and TRBJ2-5, with no clear D. This CDR3 comprises 12 residues. V was shortened by 4 bases and J by 4 bases, with 7 bases between the two germline ends. Germline CDR1 and CDR2: MDHEN and SYDVKM. CDR3 DNA sequence: TGTGCCAGCAGTTCCGTGGGAGAGACCCAGTACTTC. Its protein product is CASSSVGETQYF.

V is TRBV7-9 and J is TRBJ1-2; perhaps TRBD1 as D (5 bases). V was shortened by 4 bases and J by 8 bases, with 17 bases between the two germline ends. The CDR3 covers 14 residues. Germline CDR1 is SEHNR and CDR2 is FQNEAQ (reference sequence). The CDR3 sequence: CASSSPLVGRGYTF. DNA of the CDR3: TGTGCCAGCAGCTCCCCTTTGGTGGGGCGAGGCTACACCTTC.

The chain joins TRBV28 to TRBJ2-2; TRBD2 matches at 10 bases. CDR3 length: 18 amino acids. V shed 4 bases and J 2 bases; nucleotides not matched to a gene: 10. CDR1 and CDR2 from the germline V gene are MDHEN and SYDVKM. For the CDR3, the DNA is TGTGCCAGCAGTTACAGACTAGCGGGCCAACTTAACACCGGGGAGCTGTTTTTT. Encoded protein: CASSYRLAGQLNTGELFF.

The chain couples TRBV5-1 to TRBJ2-2; no firm D call. Germline V lookup: CDR1 SGHRS, CDR2 YFSETQ. The CDR3 has 16 amino acids. The V and J ends lost 4 bases and 0 bases respectively, with 13 bases between them. In DNA, the CDR3 is TGCGCCAGCAGCCTGGATGGGGAACCGAACACCGGGGAGCTGTTTTTT. Protein: CASSLDGEPNTGELFF.

This chain connects TRBV2 to TRBJ2-1; 9 positions match TRBD2. The V gene end was trimmed by 6 bases and the J gene end by 7 bases; junction bases not matched to a gene: 7. The CDR3 covers 14 residues. In germline, CDR1 is SNHLY, CDR2 FYNNEI. The CDR3 DNA reads as TGTGCCAGCAGGAGGACTAGCGATCGAAATGAGCAGTTCTTC. Translating it yields CASRRTSDRNEQFF. Looking up the rest from reference TRBV2 and TRBJ2-1 gives the full variable domain: EPEVTQTPSHQVTQMGQEVILRCVPISNHLYFYWYRQILGQKVEFLVSFYNNEISEKSEIFDDQFSVERPDGSNFTLKIRSTKLEDSAMYFCASRRTSDRNEQFFGPGTRLTVL.